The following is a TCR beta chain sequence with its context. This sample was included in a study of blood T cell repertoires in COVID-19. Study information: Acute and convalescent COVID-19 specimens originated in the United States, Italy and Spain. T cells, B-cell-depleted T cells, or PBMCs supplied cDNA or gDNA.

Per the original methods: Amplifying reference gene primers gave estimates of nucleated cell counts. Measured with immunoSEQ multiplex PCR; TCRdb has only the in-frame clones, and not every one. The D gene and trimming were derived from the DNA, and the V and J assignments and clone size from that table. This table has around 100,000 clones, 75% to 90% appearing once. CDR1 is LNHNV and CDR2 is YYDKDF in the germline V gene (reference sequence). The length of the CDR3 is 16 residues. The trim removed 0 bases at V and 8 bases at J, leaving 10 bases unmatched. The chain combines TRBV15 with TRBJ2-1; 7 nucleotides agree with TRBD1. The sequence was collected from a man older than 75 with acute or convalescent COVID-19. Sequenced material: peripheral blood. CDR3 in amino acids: CATSRDRQGVFDEQFF. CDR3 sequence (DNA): TGTGCCACCAGCAGAGATCGACAGGGAGTTTTCGATGAGCAGTTCTTC.